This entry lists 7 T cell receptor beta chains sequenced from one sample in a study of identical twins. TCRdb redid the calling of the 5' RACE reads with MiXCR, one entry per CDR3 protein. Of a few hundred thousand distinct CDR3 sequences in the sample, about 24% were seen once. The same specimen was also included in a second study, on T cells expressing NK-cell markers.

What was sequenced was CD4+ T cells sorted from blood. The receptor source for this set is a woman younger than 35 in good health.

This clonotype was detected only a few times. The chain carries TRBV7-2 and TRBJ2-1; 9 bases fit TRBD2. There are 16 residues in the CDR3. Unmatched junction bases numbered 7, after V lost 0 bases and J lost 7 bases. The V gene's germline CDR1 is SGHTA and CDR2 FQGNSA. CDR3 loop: CASSLAAWLAGNEQFF. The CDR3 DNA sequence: TGTGCCAGCAGCTTAGCGGCTTGGCTAGCGGGAAATGAGCAGTTCTTC.

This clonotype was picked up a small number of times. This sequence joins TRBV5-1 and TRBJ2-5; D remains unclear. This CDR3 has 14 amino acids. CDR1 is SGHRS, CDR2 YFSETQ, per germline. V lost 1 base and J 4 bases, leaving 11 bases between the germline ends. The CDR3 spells CASSLSTVGETQYF. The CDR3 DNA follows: TGCGCCAGCAGCTTGTCCACTGTAGGAGAGACCCAGTACTTC. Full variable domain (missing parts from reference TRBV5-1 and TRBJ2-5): KAGVTQTPRYLIKTRGQQVTLSCSPISGHRSVSWYQQTPGQGLQFLFEYFSETQRNKGNFPGRFSGRQFSNSRSEMNVSTLELGDSALYLCASSLSTVGETQYFGPGTRLLVL.

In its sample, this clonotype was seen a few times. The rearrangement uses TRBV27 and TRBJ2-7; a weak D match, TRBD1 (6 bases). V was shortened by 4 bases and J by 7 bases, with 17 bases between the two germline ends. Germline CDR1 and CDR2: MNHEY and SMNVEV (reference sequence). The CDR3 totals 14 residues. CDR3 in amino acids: CASSSYRVPPEQYF. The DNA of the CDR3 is TGTGCCAGCAGTTCCTACAGGGTGCCTCCTGAGCAGTACTTC.

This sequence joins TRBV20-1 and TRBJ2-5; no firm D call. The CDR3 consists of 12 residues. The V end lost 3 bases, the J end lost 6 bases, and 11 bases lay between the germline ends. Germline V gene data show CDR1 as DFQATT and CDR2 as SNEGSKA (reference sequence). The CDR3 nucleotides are TGCAGTGCTAGTGGACGGGCGAAGACCCAGTACTTC. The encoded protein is CSASGRAKTQYF.

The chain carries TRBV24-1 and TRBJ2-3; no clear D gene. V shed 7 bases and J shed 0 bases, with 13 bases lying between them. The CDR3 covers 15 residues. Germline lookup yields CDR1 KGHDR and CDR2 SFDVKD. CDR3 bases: TGTGCCACCAGGACCGGACCCACGAGCACAGATACGCAGTATTTT. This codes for CATRTGPTSTDTQYF.

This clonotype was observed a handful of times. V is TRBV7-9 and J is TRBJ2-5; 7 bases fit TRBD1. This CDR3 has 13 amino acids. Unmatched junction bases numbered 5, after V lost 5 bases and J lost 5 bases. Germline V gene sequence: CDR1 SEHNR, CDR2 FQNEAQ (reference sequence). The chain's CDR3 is CASSPQGSETQYF. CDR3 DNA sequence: TGTGCCAGCAGCCCACAGGGGTCCGAGACCCAGTACTTC.

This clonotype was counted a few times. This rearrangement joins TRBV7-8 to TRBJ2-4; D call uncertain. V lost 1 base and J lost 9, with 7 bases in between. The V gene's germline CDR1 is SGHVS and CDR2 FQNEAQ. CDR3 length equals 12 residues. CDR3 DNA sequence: TGTGCCAGCAGCTTAGATCGTAGCATTCAGTACTTC. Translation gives CASSLDRSIQYF.